This TCR beta chain was identified during a study of T cell changes during pregnancy in multiple sclerosis. The method was immunoSEQ multiplex PCR; TCRdb's version includes in-frame clones alone and lacks a portion of them. The table records tens of thousands of clones, 88% of them present only once. V was clipped by 2 bases and J by 1 base, with 8 bases between them. The CDR3 has 14 amino acids. Germline V CDR1 and CDR2: SEHNR, FQNEAQ (reference sequence). This chain connects TRBV7-9 to TRBJ1-1; D is unclear. Sequencing used peripheral blood, obtained before pregnancy. The origin of this receptor is a female donor with multiple sclerosis, enrolled in a pregnancy study. Written as DNA, the CDR3 is TGTGCCAGCAGCTTACTCACGGGGAACACTGAAGCTTTCTTT. Translation gives CASSLLTGNTEAFF.